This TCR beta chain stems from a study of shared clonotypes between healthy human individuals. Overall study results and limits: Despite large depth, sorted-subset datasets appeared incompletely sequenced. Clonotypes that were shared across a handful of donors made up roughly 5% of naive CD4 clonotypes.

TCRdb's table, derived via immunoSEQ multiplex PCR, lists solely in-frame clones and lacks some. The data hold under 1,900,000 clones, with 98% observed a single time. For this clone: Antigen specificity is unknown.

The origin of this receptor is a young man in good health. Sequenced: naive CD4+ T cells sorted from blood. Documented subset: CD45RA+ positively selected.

Written as DNA, the CDR3 is TGTGCCAGCAGCTTGTGGACAGCGGCAGATACGCAGTATTTT. It is translated as CASSLWTAADTQYF. This chain connects TRBV13 to TRBJ2-3, with a possible D match to TRBD1 (6 bases). The V and J ends lost 3 bases and 4 bases respectively, with 11 bases between them. Germline V gives CDR1 PRHDT, CDR2 FYEKMQ (reference sequence). The CDR3 extends over 14 amino acids.